What follows are 29 T cell receptor beta chains derived from one specimen sequenced in a study of graft-versus-host responses after intestinal transplantation (dated by TCRdb to the early 2020s). The library was obtained by the immunoSEQ multiplex PCR assay. In its TCRdb copy, this immuneACCESS table keeps in-frame sequences only and misses some clones. Where compared with another copy, unresolved V genes explain less than half of these, and the others have no known cause. The sample table records roughly 80,000 clones; about nine tenths of these occur just once. Less than 9.5% of the sample is held by the ten biggest clonotypes. What this sample's time point label stands for: cells obtained before transplantation from donor or recipient. These receptors' targets are unknown. The sequences come from unstimulated CD8+ T cells sorted from spleen or lymph node cells, collected before transplant. These receptors came from a human donor who was the organ donor for an intestinal transplant.

This clone has only one observation. V is TRBV19 and J is TRBJ1-5, with D tentatively TRBD1 (5 bases). The V and J ends lost 0 bases and 6 bases respectively, with 21 bases between them. Germline V gives CDR1 LNHDA, CDR2 SQIVND (reference sequence). The CDR3 runs to 18 residues. The DNA of the CDR3 is TGTGCCAGTAGTATAGACCCCGGGACCGAAGAGGTCGTTCAGCCCCAGCATTTT. Translation gives CASSIDPGTEEVVQPQHF.

This clone has only a few counts. This rearrangement joins TRBV6-1 to TRBJ1-6, with 7 positions matching TRBD1. The ends lost 2 bases at V and 9 bases at J; junction bases unmatched: 7. CDR3 size: 15 residues. Germline CDR1 is MNHNS and CDR2 is SASEGT. CDR3 nucleotide sequence: TGTGCCAGCAGTGAAAATTCAGGGGGAGGTTCACCCCTCCACTTT. It codes for CASSENSGGGSPLHF.

The genes are TRBV6-5 and TRBJ2-2, with 8 bases fitting TRBD1. J gave up 7 bases and V 6 bases, and 10 bases lay outside the gene matches. Germline V gene sequence: CDR1 MNHEY, CDR2 SVGAGI. The CDR3 is 15 residues long. CDR3 residues: CASRTDRGLFGELFF. CDR3 DNA sequence: TGTGCCAGCAGAACAGACAGGGGACTGTTCGGGGAGCTGTTTTTT.

The gene calls are TRBV5-4 and TRBJ2-1; TRBD2 might be the D (6 bases). Germline CDR1 reads SGHNT; CDR2 reads YYREEE (reference sequence). Trimming removed 4 bases at V and 5 bases at J, with 13 bases between. CDR3 length: 14 amino acids. The CDR3 sequence is CASSEGLTHNEQFF. CDR3 DNA sequence: TGTGCCAGCAGCGAAGGACTAACACACAATGAGCAGTTCTTC.

The V gene is TRBV7-2, the J gene TRBJ1-1, with 12 bases fitting TRBD1. Germline CDR1 is SGHTA and CDR2 is FQGNSA. The V gene end was trimmed by 5 bases and the J gene end by 4 bases; junction bases not matched to a gene: 11. The CDR3 totals 17 residues. The CDR3 bases are TGTGCCAGCAGCCTCCGGGACAGGGGGCTCGAGGGCACTGAAGCTTTCTTT. Protein product: CASSLRDRGLEGTEAFF.

The chain has TRBV5-1 and TRBJ2-1; 9 positions agree with TRBD2. Germline values: CDR1 SGHRS, CDR2 YFSETQ. The CDR3 is 16 residues long. V was pared by 0 bases and J by 5 bases, with 6 bases of the junction left unmatched. The CDR3 region has the DNA TGCGCCAGCAGCTTGGATAGCGCGGGGGGGAACAATGAGCAGTTCTTC. Translation: CASSLDSAGGNNEQFF.

J is TRBJ1-5 and V is TRBV30; 11 bases are shared with TRBD1. The CDR3 has 15 amino acids. J was trimmed by 4 bases and V by 1 base; bases with no gene match: 3. Germline V gene lookup returns CDR1 GTSNPN and CDR2 SVGIG (reference sequence). CDR3 sequence: CAWSGGTGGNQPQHF. CDR3 in DNA: TGTGCCTGGAGTGGGGGGACAGGGGGGAATCAGCCCCAGCATTTT. Filled out from reference TRBV30 and TRBJ1-5, the complete variable domain reads SQTIHQWPATLVQPVGSPLSLECTVEGTSNPNLYWYRQAAGRGLQLLFYSVGIGQISSEVPQNLSASRPQDRQFILSSKKLLLSDSGFYLCAWSGGTGGNQPQHFGDGTRLSIL.

The chain uses TRBV5-1 and TRBJ2-7; TRBD2 matches 9 bases. The junction had 6 bases not matched to a gene; V was cut back by 0 bases and J by 5 bases. The CDR3 consists of 15 residues. The V gene's germline CDR1 is SGHRS and CDR2 YFSETQ. CDR3 region: CASSLGGSGGHEQYF. The CDR3 DNA reads TGCGCCAGCAGCTTGGGCGGTAGCGGGGGTCACGAGCAGTACTTC.

The V and J genes are TRBV4-2 and TRBJ2-3; the D gene is possibly TRBD1 (8 bases). Germline V gene data show CDR1 as LGHNA and CDR2 as YNFKEQ. V was cut by 0 bases and J by 5 bases, with 18 bases left in between. CDR3 length: 17 amino acids. CDR3 loop: CASSQETTGGVVDTQYF. The CDR3 nucleotides read TGTGCCAGCAGCCAAGAGACTACAGGGGGGGTAGTAGATACGCAGTATTTT.

The CDR3, as DNA: TGTGCCATCAGGTGGCCAAACGTGGGACAGGGAGAATCTGGGGCCAACGTCCTGACTTTC. This codes for CAIRWPNVGQGESGANVLTF. The genes are TRBV10-3 and TRBJ2-6, with TRBD1 matching 9 bases. The trim removed 6 bases at V and 1 base at J, leaving 16 bases unmatched. This CDR3 is built from 20 residues. Germline V CDR1 and CDR2: ENHRY, SYGVKD.

J is TRBJ2-1 and V is TRBV9; D possibly uses TRBD1 or TRBD2 (7 bases each). Between the trimmed V and J ends, which lost 4 bases and 5 bases, there was a span of 28 bases. The CDR3 is 19 amino acids. Germline CDR1 SGDLS, CDR2 YYNGEE. CDR3 nucleotide sequence: TGTGCCAGCAGCTCCCGGGACAGCAAGGGAGGGGTATCTCACAATGAGCAGTTCTTC. Its translation is CASSSRDSKGGVSHNEQFF.

The rearrangement joins TRBV9 to TRBJ1-4; D might be TRBD1 (5 bases). Germline CDR1 and CDR2: SGDLS and YYNGEE. V lost 4 bases to trimming and J lost 8 bases, with 18 bases between them. This CDR3 spans 15 amino acids. CDR3 residues: CASSPGTFVGEKLFF. The CDR3 nucleotides read TGTGCCAGCAGCCCCGGGACGTTTGTGGGAGAAAAACTGTTTTTT. Looking up the rest from reference TRBV9 and TRBJ1-4 gives the full variable domain: DSGVTQTPKHLITATGQRVTLRCSPRSGDLSVYWYQQSLDQGLQFLIQYYNGEERAKGNILERFSAQQFPDLHSELNLSSLELGDSALYFCASSPGTFVGEKLFFGSGTQLSVL.

The chain carries TRBV2 and TRBJ2-3; 8 bases are shared with TRBD2. With 6 bases clipped from V and 5 bases from J, the junction kept 10 bases outside the gene matches. Germline-derived CDR1 and CDR2 are SNHLY and FYNNEI. CDR3 length: 15 residues. Here the CDR3 reads CASRPTTGGLDTQYF. The CDR3 DNA sequence: TGTGCCAGCAGGCCTACTACGGGGGGGCTAGATACGCAGTATTTT.

Only a few counts were recorded for this clone. The chain employs TRBV4-2 and TRBJ1-2; 9 nucleotides align to TRBD1. CDR3 length equals 14 residues. With 5 bases clipped from V and 5 bases from J, the junction kept 6 bases outside the gene matches. The germline gives CDR1 LGHNA, CDR2 YNFKEQ. CDR3 DNA: TGTGCCAGCAGCTTTCTGGGACAGGGTTATGGCTACACCTTC. As protein: CASSFLGQGYGYTF.

V and J are TRBV5-1 and TRBJ2-3, with a tentative D call TRBD1 (5 bases). The CDR3 length is 14 residues. CDR1 and CDR2 (germline): SGHRS, YFSETQ. Trimming left V 0 bases short and J 6 bases short, with 11 bases between. The CDR3 coding sequence is TGCGCCAGCAGCTTGGAACAGGTTTGGGATACGCAGTATTTT. Translating it yields CASSLEQVWDTQYF.

This CDR3 is CSVTDGVMSSYEQYF. The CDR3, as DNA: TGCAGCGTGACGGATGGGGTCATGAGCTCCTACGAGCAGTACTTC. The chain joins TRBV29-1 to TRBJ2-7; D uncertain. Germline loops: CDR1 SQVTM, CDR2 ANQGSEA. Trimming took off 6 bases at V and 0 bases at J, with 18 bases between the two ends. The CDR3 extends over 15 amino acids.

V is TRBV6-1 and J is TRBJ2-3, with 14 bases lining up with TRBD2. Trimming at V came to 6 bases and at J to 6 bases, leaving 5 bases not matched to a gene. Germline assignment: CDR1 MNHNS and CDR2 SASEGT. CDR3 size: 15 residues. The CDR3 DNA follows: TGTGCCAGCAGGGAGGGACTAGCGGGGGCGGATACGCAGTATTTT. Translated: CASREGLAGADTQYF.

The V call is TRBV7-3, the J call TRBJ2-3, with D maybe TRBD2 (6 bases). The ends were cut back, 3 bases at V and 0 bases at J, with 10 bases in the middle. This CDR3 has 15 amino acids. CDR1 SGHTA and CDR2 FQGTGA come from the germline V gene. In DNA, the CDR3 is TGTGCCAGCAGCTTCGATAGCGGAAGCACAGATACGCAGTATTTT. Amino acids: CASSFDSGSTDTQYF.

The chain is built from TRBV6-4 and TRBJ2-1; D is tentatively TRBD1 or TRBD2 (6 bases each). Germline CDR1 is MRHNA and CDR2 is SNTAGT. The CDR3 totals 16 residues. V was clipped by 0 bases and J by 3 bases, with 12 bases between them. Here the CDR3 DNA reads TGTGCCAGCAGTGACTCGATCGGGGGCGGCTACAATGAGCAGTTCTTC. Translated, it gives CASSDSIGGGYNEQFF.

This chain connects TRBV19 to TRBJ2-5, with 7 bases lining up with TRBD1. The CDR3 consists of 15 residues. Trimming took 5 bases from V and 1 from J; bases not matched to a gene: 7. Per the germline V gene, CDR1 is LNHDA and CDR2 is SQIVND (reference sequence). In DNA form, the CDR3 reads TGTGCCAGTAGTCCATTCAGGGGGAGCCAAGAGACCCAGTACTTC. Translating it yields CASSPFRGSQETQYF.

J is TRBJ2-3 and V is TRBV28; TRBD2 agrees at 9 bases. This CDR3 spans 15 amino acids. Germline CDR1 and CDR2: MDHEN and SYDVKM. Losses at the gene ends were 2 bases for V and 2 bases for J; bases not matched to a gene: 2. CDR3 nucleotides: TGTGCCAGCAGTTTAGGCGGGGGGGCCACAGATACGCAGTATTTT. Its protein product is CASSLGGGATDTQYF.

This clone occurred once. This chain uses TRBV9 with TRBJ1-5, with D unclear. This CDR3 region has 15 residues. Trimming left V 0 bases short and J 3 bases short, with 10 bases between. In germline, CDR1 is SGDLS, CDR2 YYNGEE. The CDR3 here is CASSVDVGANQPQHF. The CDR3 DNA sequence: TGTGCCAGCAGCGTAGATGTGGGTGCCAATCAGCCCCAGCATTTT.

The chain uses TRBV5-6 and TRBJ2-7, with D perhaps matching TRBD1 or TRBD2 (5 bases each). This CDR3 has 14 amino acids. V lost 0 bases and J 2 bases, leaving 9 bases between the germline ends. The germline CDR1 and CDR2 sequences are SGHDT and YYEEEE. CDR3 DNA: TGTGCCAGCAGCTTGGCAGGGAGAACCTACGAGCAGTACTTC. As protein: CASSLAGRTYEQYF.

The chain employs TRBV18 and TRBJ2-1, with a tentative D call TRBD1 (5 bases). The germline gives CDR1 KGHSH, CDR2 LQKENI. Trimming stripped 3 bases from V and 1 base from J, with 7 bases between. There are 14 residues in the CDR3. CDR3 nucleotides: TGTGCCAGCTCACCCACAGGTTCCTACAATGAGCAGTTCTTC. Protein sequence: CASSPTGSYNEQFF.

This chain connects TRBV28 to TRBJ1-1; D remains unclear. CDR3 length equals 13 residues. The ends were cut back, 3 bases at V and 5 bases at J, with 10 bases in the middle. Germline V gene sequence: CDR1 MDHEN, CDR2 SYDVKM. Here the CDR3 DNA reads TGTGCCAGCAGTTTGTCTCGGGATACTGAAGCTTTCTTT. It is translated as CASSLSRDTEAFF. The variable domain in full, with the rest retrieved from reference TRBV28 and TRBJ1-1, is DVKVTQSSRYLVKRTGEKVFLECVQDMDHENMFWYRQDPGLGLRLIYFSYDVKMKEKGDIPEGYSVSREKKERFSLILESASTNQTSMYLCASSLSRDTEAFFGQGTRLTVV.

This clone was counted between two and nine times. The rearrangement links TRBV21-1 to TRBJ2-7; TRBD1 is the table's D call, not checked against the DNA. TRBV21-1 is a recognized pseudogene. This CDR3 is 15 amino acids long. This CDR3 reads CASPPGGQGKYEQYF. As DNA, the CDR3 is TGTGCCAGCCCACCTGGGGGACAGGGAAAGTACGAGCAGTACTTC.

The chain combines TRBV28 with TRBJ1-5; 7 bases are a match to TRBD1. This CDR3 contains 18 residues. Unmatched junction bases numbered 17, after V lost 5 bases and J lost 4 bases. CDR1 MDHEN and CDR2 SYDVKM come from the germline V gene. CDR3 amino acids: CASSPNPWTGWGNQPQHF. The CDR3 coding sequence is TGTGCCAGCAGTCCCAACCCCTGGACAGGCTGGGGAAATCAGCCCCAGCATTTT.

This clone came up once. The CDR3 nucleotides are TGTGCCAGCAGTTTAAGGGGACCGTATGAAAAACTGTTTTTT. The encoded protein is CASSLRGPYEKLFF. This chain links TRBV28 with TRBJ1-4, with D possibly TRBD1 on 5 matching bases. This CDR3 contains 14 residues. Germline CDR1 reads MDHEN; CDR2 reads SYDVKM. V was pared by 2 bases and J by 6 bases, with 10 bases between.

The chain carries TRBV2 and TRBJ1-5, with D hard to call. CDR3 length equals 16 residues. Germline values: CDR1 SNHLY, CDR2 FYNNEI. V lost 3 bases, J lost 1 base, and 13 bases lay in between. CDR3 sequence (DNA): TGTGCCAGCAGTGAGTTACCTCTGGGCAGCAATCAGCCCCAGCATTTT. Translating it yields CASSELPLGSNQPQHF.